This T cell receptor (beta chain) was captured in a study of blood T cell repertoires in COVID-19. At the level of the study: The United States, Italy and Spain were the sources of the acute and convalescent COVID-19 samples.

In the source study's methods: Estimation of nucleated cell counts relied on the amplification of reference gene primers. Sequencing was performed with immunoSEQ multiplex PCR; in TCRdb, only in-frame clones are kept and a portion is missing. V and J calls and clone size are as listed in that table; D and trimming were resolved from the DNA. The sample shows roughly 230,000 clones, about 85% of them seen only once. CDR3 length equals 15 residues. Germline values: CDR1 MNHNY, CDR2 SVGAGI (reference sequence). The junction had 7 bases not matched to a gene; V was cut back by 5 bases and J by 5 bases. Participants were aged 18 to 89 years from about two dozen US areas. Before they entered the study, exposed participants had met a COVID-19 case within 2 weeks.

The specimen was PBMCs or T cells enriched from blood (not recorded which). This receptor was identified in a woman in her 50s who had been exposed to COVID-19. This rearrangement joins TRBV6-6 to TRBJ1-2; TRBD1 matches at 11 bases. As DNA, the CDR3 is TGTGCCAGCAGTAAGGGGACAGGGGGGTATTATGGCTACACCTTC. Protein: CASSKGTGGYYGYTF.